This entry lists 21 T cell receptor beta chains sequenced from one sample in a study of shared clonotypes between healthy human individuals. Sequenced by immunoSEQ multiplex PCR; TCRdb stores in-frame clones only, minus some. The top ten clones hold over 1% of a sample with about 1.4 million clones, roughly 96% of them seen once. Sequencing was performed on naive CD4+ T cells sorted from blood. Subset defined: CD45RA+ positively selected. These receptors were obtained from a man aged 25 to 45 in good health.

V and J are TRBV27 and TRBJ2-1, with D possibly called TRBD1 or TRBD2 (8 bases each). Trimming shortened V by 4 bases and J by 9 bases, and 16 bases separated the two germline ends. Germline V gives CDR1 MNHEY, CDR2 SMNVEV (reference sequence). The CDR3 loop spans 14 amino acids. DNA for the CDR3: TGTGCCAGCAGTTCAGGGGGCGGGAGGTCTGAGCAGTTCTTC. It specifies CASSSGGGRSEQFF.

CDR3 coding DNA: TGCAGCGTTGGAAGGAGGGGGACAGTCTACGAGCAGTACTTC. This encodes CSVGRRGTVYEQYF. The J gene is TRBJ2-7, the V gene TRBV29-1, with a tentative D call TRBD1 (7 bases). The V and J ends lost 4 bases and 3 bases respectively, with 16 bases between them. The CDR3 length is 14 residues. CDR1 is SQVTM and CDR2 is ANQGSEA in the germline V gene.

As concerns this clone: Additional DNA sequences in this sample encode the identical CDR3. As DNA, the CDR3 is TGTGCCAGCAGCTTTACTGAGACCCAGTACTTC. Translating it yields CASSFTETQYF. The chain joins TRBV7-9 to TRBJ2-5; D is uncertain. Trimming pared 3 bases from V and 5 bases from J, leaving 4 bases between. The germline V gene encodes CDR1 SEHNR and CDR2 FQNEAQ (reference sequence). The CDR3 spans 11 residues.

The chain combines TRBV21-1 with TRBJ2-2. TRBV21-1 is classified as a pseudogene. The CDR3 runs to 17 residues. As DNA, the CDR3 is TGTGCCAGCAGTTCACGGAATAGCTGGCAGCAGGCCGGGGAGCTGTTTTTT. This codes for CASSSRNSWQQAGELFF.

The chain has TRBV7-2 and TRBJ1-1, with 9 bases lining up with TRBD1. Germline CDR1 and CDR2: SGHTA and FQGNSA. V gave up 5 bases and J gave up 4 bases; unmatched junction bases: 8. CDR3 length: 15 residues. The CDR3 protein is CASSTGGWGGTEAFF. The CDR3 nucleotides read TGTGCCAGCAGCACAGGGGGCTGGGGAGGCACTGAAGCTTTCTTT.

J is TRBJ2-1 and V is TRBV7-2, with TRBD2 identical over 7 bases. The CDR3 runs 16 residues. Germline V gene sequence: CDR1 SGHTA, CDR2 FQGNSA. J gave up 1 base and V 5 bases, and 8 bases lay outside the gene matches. The CDR3, as DNA: TGTGCCAGCAGCCCTACGACAGCGGGGTCCTACAATGAGCAGTTCTTC. It specifies CASSPTTAGSYNEQFF.

The V and J genes are TRBV5-1 and TRBJ2-7, with 8 bases that match TRBD1. CDR1 and CDR2 from the germline V gene are SGHRS and YFSETQ. The trim removed 5 bases at V and 1 base at J, leaving 5 bases unmatched. This CDR3 comprises 14 residues. The CDR3 region has the DNA TGCGCCAGCAGACCCGGGACAGGTTCCTACGAGCAGTACTTC. It codes for CASRPGTGSYEQYF. The entire variable domain, with the rest obtained from reference TRBV5-1 and TRBJ2-7, is as follows: KAGVTQTPRYLIKTRGQQVTLSCSPISGHRSVSWYQQTPGQGLQFLFEYFSETQRNKGNFPGRFSGRQFSNSRSEMNVSTLELGDSALYLCASRPGTGSYEQYFGPGTRLTVT.

V and J are TRBV5-4 and TRBJ2-1, with TRBD2 matching 12 bases. The germline V gene has CDR1 SGHNT and CDR2 YYREEE (reference sequence). J gave up 1 base and V 10 bases, and 6 bases lay outside the gene matches. The CDR3 length is 15 residues. CDR3 coding DNA: TGTGCCTATCTAGCGGGAGGGTATTCCTACAATGAGCAGTTCTTC. Its protein product is CAYLAGGYSYNEQFF.

The J gene is TRBJ2-7, the V gene TRBV4-2, with 9 bases fitting TRBD2. The CDR3 runs to 15 residues. Trimming cost V 1 base and J 5 bases; bases outside gene matches: 6. CDR1 and CDR2 (germline): LGHNA, YNFKEQ. The CDR3 is CASSQGSGSLNEQYF. Written as DNA, the CDR3 is TGTGCCAGCAGCCAAGGTAGCGGGAGTCTCAACGAGCAGTACTTC.

This chain links TRBV7-2 with TRBJ2-7; possibly TRBD2 for D (5 bases). Germline CDR1 and CDR2: SGHTA and FQGNSA. The CDR3 covers 14 residues. The ends were cut back, 5 bases at V and 4 bases at J, with 15 bases in the middle. CDR3 loop: CASSPRLLNYEQYF. The DNA of the CDR3 is TGTGCCAGCAGCCCCCGACTACTAAATTACGAGCAGTACTTC.

CDR3 region: CASRVGLAGVYEQFF. DNA for the CDR3: TGTGCCAGCAGAGTCGGACTAGCGGGAGTCTATGAGCAGTTCTTC. V and J are TRBV6-1 and TRBJ2-1; 13 nucleotides line up with TRBD2. CDR1 and CDR2 (germline): MNHNS, SASEGT. The V segment lost 6 bases and the J segment 8 bases; nucleotides outside the gene matches: 7. The CDR3 has 15 residues.

The rearrangement links TRBV14 to TRBJ2-7; 12 positions match TRBD2. The CDR3 sequence is 18 residues long. V was pared by 3 bases and J by 6 bases, with 15 bases of the junction left unmatched. Germline V CDR1 and CDR2: SGHDN, FVKESK. DNA for the CDR3: TGTGCCAGCAGCCATCTTGGACTAGCGGGGCTCTCTAGGGGCGAGCAGTACTTC. Protein: CASSHLGLAGLSRGEQYF.

This rearrangement joins TRBV13 to TRBJ2-7, with D perhaps TRBD1 (6 bases). Germline V lookup: CDR1 PRHDT, CDR2 FYEKMQ (reference sequence). CDR3 length equals 16 residues. V was clipped by 5 bases and J by 4 bases, with 21 bases between them. CDR3: CASSPGTPQGSYEQYF. The CDR3 nucleotides are TGTGCCAGCAGCCCAGGAACCCCCCAGGGGTCTTACGAGCAGTACTTC.

J is TRBJ1-4 and V is TRBV7-9; 7 nucleotides line up with TRBD1. J lost 3 bases, V lost 0 bases, and 4 bases had no gene match. The CDR3 spans 16 residues. Germline V gene lookup returns CDR1 SEHNR and CDR2 FQNEAQ (reference sequence). In DNA, the CDR3 is TGTGCCAGCAGCTTAGCAGGGGGCGGATCTAATGAAAAACTGTTTTTT. It yields the protein CASSLAGGGSNEKLFF.

The V and J genes are TRBV2 and TRBJ1-5; no clear D. Germline-derived CDR1 and CDR2 are SNHLY and FYNNEI. With 5 bases removed from V and 2 bases from J, the gap between germline ends came to 13 bases. The CDR3 consists of 15 residues. The CDR3 is CASSPTATRNQPQHF. In nucleotides, the CDR3 is TGTGCCAGCAGTCCAACAGCAACCCGCAATCAGCCCCAGCATTTT.

The rearrangement joins TRBV5-1 to TRBJ2-5; TRBD2 matches at 9 bases. CDR1 is SGHRS and CDR2 is YFSETQ in the germline V gene. Trimming removed 5 bases from V and 4 bases from J; junction bases left unmatched: 9. The CDR3 sequence is 15 residues long. Here the CDR3 reads CASRYGASGTETQYF. The CDR3 nucleotides read TGCGCCAGCAGGTATGGGGCTAGCGGGACAGAGACCCAGTACTTC.

Only one count was recorded for this clone. V and J are TRBV10-3 and TRBJ2-7, with D perhaps matching TRBD1 or TRBD2 (7 bases each). V lost 10 bases and J 2 bases, leaving 21 bases between the germline ends. Per germline, CDR1 ENHRY and CDR2 SYGVKD. CDR3 length equals 15 residues. In DNA, the CDR3 is TGTGCCACCGGGCCGTTGACAGGGACTACCTACGAGCAGTACTTC. Encoded protein: CATGPLTGTTYEQYF.

This chain links TRBV18 with TRBJ2-1, with TRBD1 identical over 10 bases. With V trimmed by 3 bases and J by 5 bases, 7 bases remained unmatched. The CDR3 extends over 16 amino acids. From germline, CDR1 is KGHSH and CDR2 LQKENI. CDR3 sequence: CASSPDRGPLNNEQFF. The DNA of the CDR3 is TGTGCCAGCTCACCCGACAGGGGGCCCCTCAACAATGAGCAGTTCTTC.

The chain employs TRBV18 and TRBJ1-5; D is perhaps TRBD1 (6 bases). The V end was cut by 6 bases, the J end by 2 bases, with 14 bases between. The CDR3 covers 15 residues. Germline CDR1 and CDR2: KGHSH and LQKENI. The DNA for the CDR3 is TGTGCCAGCTCCCGGGACACGAATGGCAATCAGCCCCAGCATTTT. Translation gives CASSRDTNGNQPQHF.

V usage is TRBV11-2 and J usage is TRBJ1-4; 10 positions agree with TRBD1. The CDR3 loop spans 17 amino acids. The V gene end was trimmed by 5 bases and the J gene end by 7 bases; junction bases not matched to a gene: 13. Germline CDR1 reads SGHAT; CDR2 reads FQNNGV. CDR3 amino acids: CASSRRDRGIRGEKLFF. CDR3 DNA sequence: TGTGCCAGCAGCCGCCGGGACAGGGGCATAAGGGGTGAAAAACTGTTTTTT.

This chain uses TRBV27 with TRBJ2-7, with 12 nucleotides matching TRBD2. Per germline, CDR1 MNHEY and CDR2 SMNVEV (reference sequence). The CDR3 extends over 17 amino acids. J was trimmed by 3 bases and V by 3 bases; bases with no gene match: 9. The CDR3 DNA is TGTGCCAGCAGTTTTAGACTAGCGGGAGAAAAGGGCTACGAGCAGTACTTC. Translated, it gives CASSFRLAGEKGYEQYF.